This TCR beta chain was obtained from a study of blood T cell repertoires in COVID-19. Across the whole study: Donors in the United States, Italy and Spain gave samples during acute or convalescent COVID-19. In each case, the material was cDNA or gDNA derived from T cells, B-cell-depleted T cells, or PBMCs.

Under the authors' procedure: Estimation of nucleated cell counts relied on the amplification of reference gene primers. Measured with immunoSEQ multiplex PCR; TCRdb has only the in-frame clones, and not every one. Clonal size and the V and J genes are those of that table, whereas D and trimming came from the DNA. The table records around 300,000 clones, 85% of them present only once. Sequencing input: peripheral blood. This clonotype was obtained from a woman between 45 and 60 years old with active or convalescent COVID-19.

As DNA, the CDR3 is TGCGCCAGCAGCTGGCTACAAGGACAGGGGGCGAATGAGCAGTTCTTC. Protein: CASSWLQGQGANEQFF. The rearrangement links TRBV5-1 to TRBJ2-1, with 11 nucleotides matching TRBD1. This CDR3 is built from 16 residues. V lost 3 bases and J lost 7; bases outside the gene matches: 9. The V gene's germline CDR1 is SGHRS and CDR2 YFSETQ.